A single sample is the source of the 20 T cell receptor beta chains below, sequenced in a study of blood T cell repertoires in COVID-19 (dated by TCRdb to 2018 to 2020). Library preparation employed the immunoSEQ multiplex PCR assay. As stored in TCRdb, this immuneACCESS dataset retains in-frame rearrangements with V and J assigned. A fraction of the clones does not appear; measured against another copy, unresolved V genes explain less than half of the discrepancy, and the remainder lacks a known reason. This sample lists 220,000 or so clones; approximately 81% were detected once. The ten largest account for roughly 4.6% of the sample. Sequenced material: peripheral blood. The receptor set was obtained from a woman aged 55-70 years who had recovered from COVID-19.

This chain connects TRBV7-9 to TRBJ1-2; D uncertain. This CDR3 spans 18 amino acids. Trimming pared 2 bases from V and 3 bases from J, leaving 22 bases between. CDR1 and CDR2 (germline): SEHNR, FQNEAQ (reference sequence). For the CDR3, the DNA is TGTGCCAGCAGCTTACCGTTGAGTCGGGGATCGGTATACTATGGCTACACCTTC. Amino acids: CASSLPLSRGSVYYGYTF.

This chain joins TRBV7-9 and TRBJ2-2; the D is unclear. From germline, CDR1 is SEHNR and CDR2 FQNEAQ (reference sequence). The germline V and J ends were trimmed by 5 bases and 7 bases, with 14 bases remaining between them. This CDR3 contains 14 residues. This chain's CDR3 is CASSPNMARGELFF. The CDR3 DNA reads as TGTGCCAGCAGCCCCAACATGGCACGCGGGGAGCTGTTTTTT. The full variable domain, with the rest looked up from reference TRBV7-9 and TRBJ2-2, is DTGVSQNPRHKITKRGQNVTFRCDPISEHNRLYWYRQTLGQGPEFLTYFQNEAQLEKSRLLSDRFSAERPKGSFSTLEIQRTEQGDSAMYLCASSPNMARGELFFGEGSRLTVL.

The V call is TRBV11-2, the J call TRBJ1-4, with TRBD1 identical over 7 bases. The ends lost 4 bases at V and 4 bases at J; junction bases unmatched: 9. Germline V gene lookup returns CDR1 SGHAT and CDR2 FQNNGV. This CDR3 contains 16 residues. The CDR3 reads CASSSNRGKDNEKLFF. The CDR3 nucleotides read TGTGCCAGCAGCTCGAACAGGGGAAAAGATAATGAAAAACTGTTTTTT.

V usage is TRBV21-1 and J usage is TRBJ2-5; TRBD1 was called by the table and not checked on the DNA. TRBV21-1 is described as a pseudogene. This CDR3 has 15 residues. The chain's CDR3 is CASSKVWDRKETQYF. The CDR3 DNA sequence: TGTGCCAGCAGCAAAGTTTGGGACAGAAAAGAGACCCAGTACTTC.

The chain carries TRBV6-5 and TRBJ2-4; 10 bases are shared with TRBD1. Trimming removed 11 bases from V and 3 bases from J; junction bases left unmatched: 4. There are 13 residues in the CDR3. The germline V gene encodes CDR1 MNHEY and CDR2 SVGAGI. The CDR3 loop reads CAGRDRGKNIQYF. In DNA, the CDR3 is TGTGCCGGCCGGGACAGGGGCAAAAACATTCAGTACTTC.

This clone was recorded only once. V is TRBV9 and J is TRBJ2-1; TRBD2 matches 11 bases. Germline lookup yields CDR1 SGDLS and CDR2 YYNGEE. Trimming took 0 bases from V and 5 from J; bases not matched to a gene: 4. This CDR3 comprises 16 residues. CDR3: CASSVGLAGYNNEQFF. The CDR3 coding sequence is TGTGCCAGCAGCGTAGGACTAGCGGGGTATAACAATGAGCAGTTCTTC.

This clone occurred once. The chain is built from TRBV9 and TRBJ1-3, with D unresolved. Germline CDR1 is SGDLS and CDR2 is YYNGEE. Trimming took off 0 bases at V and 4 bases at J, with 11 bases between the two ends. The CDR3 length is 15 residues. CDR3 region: CASSVVGSYGNTIYF. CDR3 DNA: TGTGCCAGCAGCGTAGTTGGCAGTTACGGAAACACCATATATTTT.

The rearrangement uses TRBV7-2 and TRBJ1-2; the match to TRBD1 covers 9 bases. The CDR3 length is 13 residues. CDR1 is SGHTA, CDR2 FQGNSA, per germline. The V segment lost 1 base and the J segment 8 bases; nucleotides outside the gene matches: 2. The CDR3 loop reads CASSLGTGDGYTF. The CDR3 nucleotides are TGTGCCAGCAGCTTAGGGACAGGGGACGGCTACACCTTC.

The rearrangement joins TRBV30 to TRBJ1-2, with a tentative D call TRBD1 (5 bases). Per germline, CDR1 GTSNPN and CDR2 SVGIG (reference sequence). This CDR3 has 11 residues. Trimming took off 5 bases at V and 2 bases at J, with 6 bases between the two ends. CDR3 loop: CAWRGNYGYTF. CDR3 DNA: TGTGCCTGGCGGGGGAACTATGGCTACACCTTC.

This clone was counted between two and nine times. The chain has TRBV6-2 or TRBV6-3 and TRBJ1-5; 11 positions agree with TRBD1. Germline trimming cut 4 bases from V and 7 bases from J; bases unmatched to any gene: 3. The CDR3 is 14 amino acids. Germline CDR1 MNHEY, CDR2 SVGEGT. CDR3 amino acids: CASSWTGGGQPQHF. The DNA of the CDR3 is TGTGCCAGCAGTTGGACAGGGGGCGGGCAGCCCCAGCATTTT.

CDR3 residues: CASAGTAGGYTF. CDR3 sequence (DNA): TGTGCTAGTGCTGGGACAGCGGGTGGCTACACCTTC. The chain recombines TRBV12-5 with TRBJ1-2; 7 bases line up with TRBD1. Germline lookup yields CDR1 LGHNT and CDR2 FRNRAP. CDR3 length: 12 amino acids. With 7 bases clipped from V and 7 bases from J, the junction kept 6 bases outside the gene matches.

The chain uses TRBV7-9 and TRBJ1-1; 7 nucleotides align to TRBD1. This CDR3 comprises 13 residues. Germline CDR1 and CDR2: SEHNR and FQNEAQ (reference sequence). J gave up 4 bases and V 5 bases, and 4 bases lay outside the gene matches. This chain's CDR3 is CASSKTGTTEAFF. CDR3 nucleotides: TGTGCCAGCAGCAAGACAGGGACCACTGAAGCTTTCTTT.

CDR3 residues: CASNARTGPYNEQFF. In DNA form, the CDR3 reads TGTGCCAGTAACGCACGGACAGGCCCCTACAATGAGCAGTTCTTC. The rearrangement links TRBV19 to TRBJ2-1; 7 bases fit TRBD1. Germline V lookup: CDR1 LNHDA, CDR2 SQIVND (reference sequence). The V gene end was trimmed by 7 bases and the J gene end by 2 bases; junction bases not matched to a gene: 8. The CDR3 is made up of 15 amino acids.

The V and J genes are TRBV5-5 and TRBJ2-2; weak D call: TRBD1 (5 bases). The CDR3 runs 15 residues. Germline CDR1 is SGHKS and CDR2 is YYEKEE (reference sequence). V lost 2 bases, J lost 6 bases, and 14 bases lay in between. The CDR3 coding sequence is TGTGCCAGCAGCTTTTCCGACAGCAGATCCGGGGAGCTGTTTTTT. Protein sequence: CASSFSDSRSGELFF.

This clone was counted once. The CDR3 coding sequence is TGCGCCAGCAGCTCTCAAACCGGGACAGGGGGATACGAGCAGTACTTC. Translating gives CASSSQTGTGGYEQYF. V and J are TRBV4-1 and TRBJ2-7, with TRBD1 identical over 11 bases. The germline gives CDR1 MGHRA, CDR2 YSYEKL. Germline trimming cut 5 bases from V and 4 bases from J; bases unmatched to any gene: 10. CDR3 size: 16 residues.

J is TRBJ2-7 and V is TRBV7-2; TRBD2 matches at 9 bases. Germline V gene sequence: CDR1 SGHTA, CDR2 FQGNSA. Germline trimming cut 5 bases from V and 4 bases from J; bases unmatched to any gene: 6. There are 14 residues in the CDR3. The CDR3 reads CASSRRAGGYEQYF. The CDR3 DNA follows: TGTGCCAGCAGCCGCCGAGCGGGGGGATACGAGCAGTACTTC.

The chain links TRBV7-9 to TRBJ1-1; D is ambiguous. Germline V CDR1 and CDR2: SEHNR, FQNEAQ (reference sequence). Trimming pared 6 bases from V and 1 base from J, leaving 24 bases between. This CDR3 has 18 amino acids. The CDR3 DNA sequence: TGTGCCAGCAGGCCTGTTGCCGCCAGGCATGAACCGAACACTGAAGCTTTCTTT. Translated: CASRPVAARHEPNTEAFF. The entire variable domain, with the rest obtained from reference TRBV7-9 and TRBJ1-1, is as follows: DTGVSQNPRHKITKRGQNVTFRCDPISEHNRLYWYRQTLGQGPEFLTYFQNEAQLEKSRLLSDRFSAERPKGSFSTLEIQRTEQGDSAMYLCASRPVAARHEPNTEAFFGQGTRLTVV.

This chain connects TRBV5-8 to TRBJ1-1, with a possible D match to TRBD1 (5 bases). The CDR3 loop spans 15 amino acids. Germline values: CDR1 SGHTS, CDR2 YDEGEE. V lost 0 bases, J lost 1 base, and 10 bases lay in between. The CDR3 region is CASSLAGVGNTEAFF. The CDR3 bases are TGTGCCAGCAGCTTGGCGGGGGTGGGGAACACTGAAGCTTTCTTT.

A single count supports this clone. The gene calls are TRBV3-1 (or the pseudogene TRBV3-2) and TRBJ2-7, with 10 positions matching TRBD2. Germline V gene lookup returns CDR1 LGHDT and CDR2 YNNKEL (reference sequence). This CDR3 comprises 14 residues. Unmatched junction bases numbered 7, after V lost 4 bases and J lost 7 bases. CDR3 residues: CASSRAGGPNEQYF. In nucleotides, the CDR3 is TGTGCCAGCAGCCGAGCGGGGGGGCCGAATGAGCAGTACTTC.

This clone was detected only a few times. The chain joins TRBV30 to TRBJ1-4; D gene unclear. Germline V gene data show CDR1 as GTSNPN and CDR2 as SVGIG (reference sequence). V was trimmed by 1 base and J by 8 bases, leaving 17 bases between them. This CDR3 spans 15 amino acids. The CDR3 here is CAWSDLGGQAEKLFF. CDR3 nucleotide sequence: TGTGCCTGGAGTGACCTGGGAGGCCAGGCAGAAAAACTGTTTTTT.